The 27 T cell receptor beta chains given below trace back to one sample, sequenced in a study of PD-1 blockade in classical Hodgkin lymphoma. Data came from immunoSEQ multiplex PCR; TCRdb stores just in-frame clones and leaves some out. The sample lists tens of thousands of clones, about 88% occurring once. All patients experienced relapse after autologous stem cell transplantation, and brentuximab vedotin exposure was variable. The source material was peripheral blood mononuclear cells (PBMCs), sampled before the second cycle of nivolumab. These receptors came from a human donor with classical Hodgkin lymphoma.

The chain carries TRBV11-2 and TRBJ2-7; D might be TRBD2 (5 bases). V lost 5 bases to trimming and J lost 3 bases, with 17 bases between them. Germline V gene lookup returns CDR1 SGHAT and CDR2 FQNNGV. This CDR3 comprises 15 residues. For the CDR3, the DNA is TGTGCCAGCAGCATCTTCGGGCGTGCGGGCTACGAGCAGTACTTC. The encoded protein is CASSIFGRAGYEQYF.

In its sample, this clone was seen once. The chain links TRBV10-3 to TRBJ2-7, with 7 bases identical to TRBD1. Per the germline V gene, CDR1 is ENHRY and CDR2 is SYGVKD. The length of the CDR3 is 13 residues. Germline trimming cut 8 bases from V and 0 bases from J; bases unmatched to any gene: 4. This CDR3 is CAIAGTVSYEQYF. In DNA, the CDR3 is TGTGCCATCGCCGGGACAGTCTCCTACGAGCAGTACTTC.

This chain's CDR3 is CASSLDLHEQFF. CDR3 coding DNA: TGTGCCAGCAGCTTAGATTTACATGAGCAGTTCTTC. This chain links TRBV7-9 with TRBJ2-1; D is unresolved. The CDR3 loop spans 12 amino acids. V lost 1 base and J 8 bases, leaving 6 bases between the germline ends. Looked up from germline, CDR1 is SEHNR and CDR2 is FQNEAQ (reference sequence).

The CDR3 is CASSLMASTSYEQYF. In nucleotides, the CDR3 is TGCGCCAGCAGCTTGATGGCAAGCACCTCCTACGAGCAGTACTTC. This chain uses TRBV5-1 with TRBJ2-7; no clear D. The germline V gene encodes CDR1 SGHRS and CDR2 YFSETQ. Trimming shortened V by 1 base and J by 0 bases, and 11 bases separated the two germline ends. The CDR3 has 15 amino acids.

The V and J genes are TRBV4-1 and TRBJ1-5; D gene ambiguous. The germline V gene encodes CDR1 MGHRA and CDR2 YSYEKL. Deletions cut 3 bases from V and 0 bases from J, with 3 bases between. The CDR3 length is 13 residues. CDR3 sequence reads: CASSQTSNQPQHF. The CDR3 DNA is TGCGCCAGCAGCCAGACTAGCAATCAGCCCCAGCATTTT.

The CDR3 DNA sequence: TGCGCCAGCAGCCTTACCCCGGTCAGCGACCTAAACAATGAGCAGTTCTTC. Its translation: CASSLTPVSDLNNEQFF. This chain uses TRBV5-1 with TRBJ2-1; D is ambiguous. Trimming cost V 4 bases and J 5 bases, with 22 bases left between them. The V gene's germline CDR1 is SGHRS and CDR2 YFSETQ. There are 17 residues in the CDR3.

J is TRBJ2-1 and V is TRBV5-8; TRBD1 matches at 8 bases. The CDR3 runs to 14 residues. Germline CDR1 reads SGHTS; CDR2 reads YDEGEE. V trimming: 4 bases; J trimming: 8 bases; junction bases outside the gene matches: 8. The DNA of the CDR3 is TGTGCCAGCAGCCGGACAGGGATGGGGTATGAGCAGTTCTTC. Its protein is CASSRTGMGYEQFF.

This chain uses TRBV19 with TRBJ1-1, with unresolved D. Between the trimmed V and J ends, which lost 3 bases and 1 base, there was a span of 6 bases. The germline V gene has CDR1 LNHDA and CDR2 SQIVND (reference sequence). The CDR3 runs 13 residues. DNA for the CDR3: TGTGCCAGTAGTATCACGGGGAACACTGAAGCTTTCTTT. Translating it yields CASSITGNTEAFF.

The V gene is TRBV27, the J gene TRBJ2-2; D gene unclear. Germline V gives CDR1 MNHEY, CDR2 SMNVEV (reference sequence). The CDR3 loop spans 15 amino acids. Trimming took off 2 bases at V and 4 bases at J, with 11 bases between the two ends. The CDR3 nucleotides are TGTGCCAGCAGTTTAGGAACGGCGGCCACCGGGGAGCTGTTTTTT. Protein: CASSLGTAATGELFF.

The V and J genes are TRBV4-1 and TRBJ1-2; possibly TRBD1 for D (6 bases). Between the trimmed V and J ends, which lost 1 base and 8 bases, there was a span of 14 bases. CDR3 length equals 14 residues. Germline V gene data show CDR1 as MGHRA and CDR2 as YSYEKL. CDR3 nucleotides: TGCGCCAGCAGCCAAGCGGCAGGAACAGGGGGCTACACCTTC. Translated, it gives CASSQAAGTGGYTF.

The CDR3 here is CASSARGAITDTQYF. In DNA, the CDR3 is TGTGCCAGCAGCGCACGGGGGGCTATCACAGATACGCAGTATTTT. The gene calls are TRBV9 and TRBJ2-3, with D tentatively TRBD2 (7 bases). The V and J ends lost 3 bases and 2 bases respectively, with 13 bases between them. The CDR3 spans 15 residues. The germline V gene encodes CDR1 SGDLS and CDR2 YYNGEE.

In this sample, this clone turned up once. The chain uses TRBV4-2 and TRBJ1-6; no definite D call. Trimming shortened V by 1 base and J by 3 bases, and 13 bases separated the two germline ends. This CDR3 comprises 17 residues. The germline gives CDR1 LGHNA, CDR2 YNFKEQ. As DNA, the CDR3 is TGTGCCAGCAGCCAAGTTGCGAGGCGCCTCTATAATTCACCCCTCCACTTT. It encodes CASSQVARRLYNSPLHF.

The rearrangement links TRBV2 to TRBJ2-3; 11 bases line up with TRBD1. Germline CDR1 reads SNHLY; CDR2 reads FYNNEI. The CDR3 covers 15 residues. The V segment lost 3 bases and the J segment 6 bases; nucleotides outside the gene matches: 5. The CDR3 coding sequence is TGTGCCAGCAGTGAGGGGACAGGGGGGGTGGATACGCAGTATTTT. This encodes CASSEGTGGVDTQYF.

The chain has TRBV2 and TRBJ1-2, with D perhaps TRBD1 (6 bases). The CDR3 is 15 amino acids. The ends were cut back, 5 bases at V and 8 bases at J, with 21 bases in the middle. Looked up from germline, CDR1 is SNHLY and CDR2 is FYNNEI. The CDR3 sequence: CASSYLQGWKEGYTF. As DNA, the CDR3 is TGTGCCAGCAGTTATTTACAGGGATGGAAAGAGGGCTACACCTTC.

The V and J genes are TRBV7-9 and TRBJ2-7, with D possibly matching TRBD2 (7 bases). CDR3 length equals 12 residues. The germline V and J ends were trimmed by 8 bases and 4 bases, with 12 bases remaining between them. Looked up from germline, CDR1 is SEHNR and CDR2 is FQNEAQ (reference sequence). The CDR3 loop reads CASSGGHYEQYF. The CDR3 DNA reads as TGTGCCAGCTCGGGGGGACATTACGAGCAGTACTTC.

The chain is built from TRBV7-8 and TRBJ2-7; TRBD1 matches 8 bases. The CDR3 extends over 15 amino acids. Unmatched junction bases numbered 10, after V lost 6 bases and J lost 3 bases. The germline gives CDR1 SGHVS, CDR2 FQNEAQ. CDR3 nucleotide sequence: TGTGCCAGCAGTTACATGACAGGGGCCCGCTACGAGCAGTACTTC. Its protein product is CASSYMTGARYEQYF.

The V and J genes are TRBV13 and TRBJ2-7, with D perhaps assigned TRBD1 or TRBD2 (6 bases each). The germline V and J ends were trimmed by 6 bases and 4 bases, with 13 bases remaining between them. CDR1 and CDR2 from the germline V gene are PRHDT and FYEKMQ (reference sequence). The CDR3 has 13 residues. The CDR3 here is CASSSGGPYEQYF. The DNA for the CDR3 is TGTGCCAGCAGTTCTGGGGGGCCGTACGAGCAGTACTTC. Based on the CDR3 plus reference TRBV13 and TRBJ2-7, the full variable domain is AAGVIQSPRHLIKEKRETATLKCYPIPRHDTVYWYQQGPGQDPQFLISFYEKMQSDKGSIPDRFSAQQFSDYHSELNMSSLELGDSALYFCASSSGGPYEQYFGPGTRLTVT.

Only a few counts were recorded for this clone. CDR3 DNA sequence: TGTGCCAGCAGGAAGGGGGCGCAGGGACTGGTTGAAAAACTGTTTTTT. Protein: CASRKGAQGLVEKLFF. The chain uses TRBV2 and TRBJ1-4; 7 bases align to TRBD1. The CDR3 length is 16 residues. Germline lookup yields CDR1 SNHLY and CDR2 FYNNEI. The junction had 14 bases not matched to a gene; V was cut back by 6 bases and J by 7 bases. The full variable domain, in which reference TRBV2 and TRBJ1-4 provide the parts outside the CDR3, is EPEVTQTPSHQVTQMGQEVILRCVPISNHLYFYWYRQILGQKVEFLVSFYNNEISEKSEIFDDQFSVERPDGSNFTLKIRSTKLEDSAMYFCASRKGAQGLVEKLFFGSGTQLSVL.

CDR3 nucleotides: TGCGCCAGCAGCCAAGCCGGGACTAGCGGACAAGAGACCCAGTACTTC. Protein: CASSQAGTSGQETQYF. The chain is built from TRBV4-1 and TRBJ2-5; TRBD2 agrees at 11 bases. CDR3 size: 16 residues. V was pared by 1 base and J by 2 bases, with 3 bases of the junction left unmatched. Looked up from germline, CDR1 is MGHRA and CDR2 is YSYEKL.

The V and J genes are TRBV9 and TRBJ2-3; unclear D gene. Trimming shortened V by 0 bases and J by 4 bases, and 15 bases separated the two germline ends. This CDR3 spans 16 amino acids. CDR1 and CDR2 (germline): SGDLS, YYNGEE. The CDR3 spells CASSVGLTWSPDTQYF. The CDR3 region has the DNA TGTGCCAGCAGCGTAGGACTTACCTGGAGCCCAGATACGCAGTATTTT.

The chain has TRBV2 and TRBJ2-1, with TRBD2 matching 8 bases. The J segment lost 2 bases and the V segment lost 6 bases, leaving 3 bases of the junction unmatched. There are 14 residues in the CDR3. Germline assignment: CDR1 SNHLY and CDR2 FYNNEI. The chain's CDR3 is CASSAGLAYNEQFF. CDR3 DNA: TGTGCCAGCAGCGCGGGACTAGCCTACAATGAGCAGTTCTTC.

The rearrangement links TRBV6-5 to TRBJ2-7, with 10 bases aligning to TRBD1. V was pared by 4 bases and J by 4 bases, with 7 bases of the junction left unmatched. Looked up from germline, CDR1 is MNHEY and CDR2 is SVGAGI. There are 15 residues in the CDR3. The CDR3 here is CASSSRTGGAYEQYF. The DNA of the CDR3 is TGTGCCAGCAGTTCCCGGACAGGGGGGGCGTACGAGCAGTACTTC.

The chain is built from TRBV10-3 and TRBJ1-5; weak D call: TRBD1 (6 bases). Per germline, CDR1 ENHRY and CDR2 SYGVKD. Trimming removed 11 bases at V and 1 base at J, with 9 bases between. The CDR3 covers 12 residues. CDR3 protein: CASGASNQPQHF. For the CDR3, the DNA is TGTGCCTCGGGGGCAAGCAATCAGCCCCAGCATTTT.

The chain has TRBV11-2 and TRBJ2-3; D is uncertain. V dropped 2 bases and J dropped 0 bases, with 6 bases sitting between them. Germline CDR1 is SGHAT and CDR2 is FQNNGV. The CDR3 loop spans 14 amino acids. This CDR3 is CASSLRSSTDTQYF. The CDR3 DNA reads TGTGCCAGCAGCTTAAGATCTAGCACAGATACGCAGTATTTT. Looking up the rest from reference TRBV11-2 and TRBJ2-3 gives the full variable domain: EAGVAQSPRYKIIEKRQSVAFWCNPISGHATLYWYQQILGQGPKLLIQFQNNGVVDDSQLPKDRFSAERLKGVDSTLKIQPAKLEDSAVYLCASSLRSSTDTQYFGPGTRLTVL.

The genes are TRBV19 and TRBJ1-2; D is possibly TRBD1 (6 bases). Per the germline V gene, CDR1 is LNHDA and CDR2 is SQIVND (reference sequence). This CDR3 spans 15 amino acids. Trimming removed 3 bases at V and 6 bases at J, with 17 bases between. This chain's CDR3 is CASSIGGTGLDGYTF. The CDR3 nucleotides read TGTGCCAGTAGTATCGGAGGAACAGGGTTGGATGGCTACACCTTC.

J is TRBJ2-1 and V is TRBV19, with D unclear. Germline V gene data show CDR1 as LNHDA and CDR2 as SQIVND (reference sequence). Trimming shortened V by 0 bases and J by 7 bases, and 7 bases separated the two germline ends. The CDR3 is made up of 13 amino acids. The CDR3 here is CASSIDRRNEQFF. CDR3 sequence (DNA): TGTGCCAGTAGTATAGATCGTAGAAATGAGCAGTTCTTC.

Note on this clone: The sample carries other DNA sequences with the same CDR3. The chain carries TRBV5-1 and TRBJ2-1, with D perhaps TRBD1 (6 bases). Trimming took 0 bases from V and 1 from J, leaving 11 bases between them. This CDR3 spans 16 amino acids. The germline V gene has CDR1 SGHRS and CDR2 YFSETQ. Here the CDR3 reads CASSLGQGISYNEQFF. CDR3 nucleotides: TGCGCCAGCAGCTTGGGGCAGGGGATTTCCTACAATGAGCAGTTCTTC.